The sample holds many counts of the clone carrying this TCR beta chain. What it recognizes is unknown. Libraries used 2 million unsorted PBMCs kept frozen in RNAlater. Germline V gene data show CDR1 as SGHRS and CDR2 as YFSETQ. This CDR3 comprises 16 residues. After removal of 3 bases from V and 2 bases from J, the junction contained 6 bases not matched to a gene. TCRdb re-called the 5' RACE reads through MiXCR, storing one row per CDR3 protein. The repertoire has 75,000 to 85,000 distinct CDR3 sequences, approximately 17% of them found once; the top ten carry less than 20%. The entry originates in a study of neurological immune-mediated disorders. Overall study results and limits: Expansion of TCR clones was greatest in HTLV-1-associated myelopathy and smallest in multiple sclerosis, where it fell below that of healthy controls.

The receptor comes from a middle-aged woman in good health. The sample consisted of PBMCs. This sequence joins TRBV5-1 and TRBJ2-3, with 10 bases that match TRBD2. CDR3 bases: TGCGCCAGCAGCTCCGCCAGCGGGGGGGCCACAGATACGCAGTATTTT. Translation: CASSSASGGATDTQYF.